These 23 T cell receptor beta chains came from one sample sequenced in a study of Graves' ophthalmopathy and Graves' hyperthyroidism. Amplification of the TCR beta CDR3 regions used RNA transcripts (as template). HTBI-primed first-round RT-PCR preceded second-round multiplex PCR. TCRdb re-analysed the multiplex PCR reads in MiXCR, keeping a single row per CDR3 protein. The sample has just over 600,000 distinct CDR3 sequences; approximately 22% are singletons. The sequencing sample was made of peripheral blood. The source is a woman aged 18-30 years with stable Graves' hyperthyroidism. Some clones in this sample may be carry-over from other donors' samples.

The chain employs TRBV20-1 and TRBJ2-7; 8 bases fit TRBD1. Germline values: CDR1 DFQATT, CDR2 SNEGSKA (reference sequence). Trimming took 3 bases from V and 3 from J; bases not matched to a gene: 7. This CDR3 has 14 residues. CDR3 coding DNA: TGCAGTGCTAGGCGCAGACAGGGGAGCTACGAGCAGTACTTC. This translates into CSARRRQGSYEQYF.

This clonotype was detected ten times or more. This rearrangement joins TRBV20-1 to TRBJ2-4; 7 bases agree with TRBD1. The V segment lost 5 bases and the J segment 2 bases; nucleotides outside the gene matches: 3. This CDR3 contains 13 residues. CDR1 is DFQATT, CDR2 SNEGSKA, per germline (reference sequence). The CDR3 DNA follows: TGCAGTGCTCCCAGGGGGTCCAAAAACATTCAGTACTTC. It translates to CSAPRGSKNIQYF.

This clonotype was recorded many times. The chain has TRBV12-3 or TRBV12-4 and TRBJ2-5; the match to TRBD2 covers 7 bases. The CDR3 is 14 amino acids. V gave up 8 bases and J gave up 5 bases; unmatched junction bases: 11. Written as DNA, the CDR3 is TGTGCCAGCCTGCTGGGCGGGAGCAAGGAGACCCAGTACTTC. This codes for CASLLGGSKETQYF.

In its sample, this clonotype was seen a few times. This rearrangement joins TRBV6-5 to TRBJ2-7; no reliable D call. The CDR3 loop spans 14 amino acids. Germline-derived CDR1 and CDR2 are MNHEY and SVGAGI. Trimming stripped 4 bases from V and 0 bases from J, with 10 bases between. Here the CDR3 reads CASSFSGFSYEQYF. CDR3 bases: TGTGCCAGCAGTTTCTCCGGGTTCTCCTACGAGCAGTACTTC.

This clonotype appeared many times. V usage is TRBV28 and J usage is TRBJ1-5; D call uncertain. Germline V CDR1 and CDR2: MDHEN, SYDVKM. The V gene lost 3 bases and the J gene lost 2 bases, with 20 bases spanning the gap. The CDR3 is 18 amino acids. This CDR3 is CASSFGGNLLGGNQPQHF. The CDR3 bases are TGTGCCAGCAGTTTTGGCGGCAATCTACTCGGGGGCAATCAGCCCCAGCATTTT. Looking up the rest from reference TRBV28 and TRBJ1-5 gives the full variable domain: DVKVTQSSRYLVKRTGEKVFLECVQDMDHENMFWYRQDPGLGLRLIYFSYDVKMKEKGDIPEGYSVSREKKERFSLILESASTNQTSMYLCASSFGGNLLGGNQPQHFGDGTRLSIL.

This rearrangement joins TRBV4-1 to TRBJ2-7; TRBD1 matches at 9 bases. CDR1 is MGHRA, CDR2 YSYEKL, per germline. This CDR3 spans 17 amino acids. V lost 1 base and J lost 3; bases outside the gene matches: 10. DNA of the CDR3: TGCGCCAGCAGCCAAGGGCTAGGCAGGACAGGGGACTACGAGCAGTACTTC. It is translated as CASSQGLGRTGDYEQYF.

This clonotype was counted many times. V gene TRBV7-8 combines with J gene TRBJ1-5, with D unclear. Germline V gene data show CDR1 as SGHVS and CDR2 as FQNEAQ. There are 15 residues in the CDR3. The V end was cut by 1 base, the J end by 4 bases, with 11 bases between. DNA for the CDR3: TGTGCCAGCAGCTTAGTCGGCAGGCTGAATCAGCCCCAGCATTTT. It specifies CASSLVGRLNQPQHF.

Many counts were recorded for this clonotype. The V and J genes are TRBV27 and TRBJ2-7; possible D gene TRBD1, 7 bases. The CDR3 covers 15 residues. The germline V and J ends were trimmed by 6 bases and 4 bases, with 19 bases remaining between them. Germline V gives CDR1 MNHEY, CDR2 SMNVEV (reference sequence). The CDR3 DNA reads TGTGCCAGCAGCCCAGCGGGCAGGGGGTTTTACGAGCAGTACTTC. Its protein product is CASSPAGRGFYEQYF.

This clonotype has just a few counts. The chain is built from TRBV7-8 and TRBJ2-5; D is unclear. Germline CDR1 reads SGHVS; CDR2 reads FQNEAQ. The CDR3 is 14 amino acids. Trimming shortened V by 1 base and J by 4 bases, and 10 bases separated the two germline ends. The CDR3 spells CASSLVSRLETQYF. Here the CDR3 DNA reads TGTGCCAGCAGCTTAGTATCTAGGTTAGAGACCCAGTACTTC.

The chain couples TRBV28 to TRBJ2-7; 7 bases fit TRBD2. Trimming at V came to 2 bases and at J to 0 bases, leaving 7 bases not matched to a gene. Germline V gene data show CDR1 as MDHEN and CDR2 as SYDVKM. This CDR3 spans 16 amino acids. CDR3 nucleotides: TGTGCCAGCAGTTTACAGGTCGGGGGGATCTCCTACGAGCAGTACTTC. Encoded protein: CASSLQVGGISYEQYF.

This clonotype was seen only a few times. V gene TRBV15 combines with J gene TRBJ2-7; 9 bases fit TRBD1. The CDR3 consists of 14 residues. Trimming removed 4 bases from V and 4 bases from J; junction bases left unmatched: 5. CDR1 is LNHNV, CDR2 YYDKDF, per germline (reference sequence). Written as DNA, the CDR3 is TGTGCCACCAGCACGGGACAGGGAGATTACGAGCAGTACTTC. This gives the protein CATSTGQGDYEQYF.

V gene TRBV5-6 combines with J gene TRBJ2-7; D possibly corresponds to TRBD2 (8 bases). The CDR3 loop spans 15 amino acids. Germline CDR1 is SGHDT and CDR2 is YYEEEE. V lost 4 bases, J lost 0 bases, and 14 bases lay in between. The CDR3 nucleotides read TGTGCCAGCAGCCCGGGAGGGGGCAACTCCTACGAGCAGTACTTC. Translated, it gives CASSPGGGNSYEQYF.

This clonotype was counted ten times or more. The chain joins TRBV12-3 or TRBV12-4 to TRBJ2-5, with D perhaps TRBD1 (7 bases). With 5 bases removed from V and 1 base from J, the gap between germline ends came to 14 bases. This CDR3 contains 15 residues. CDR3 DNA: TGTGCCAGCAGTGAAGCAGGGGGAGGCCAAGAGACCCAGTACTTC. It codes for CASSEAGGGQETQYF.

This clonotype was found once. The chain has TRBV5-1 and TRBJ2-7, with D unresolved. Per germline, CDR1 SGHRS and CDR2 YFSETQ. This CDR3 contains 14 residues. The V end lost 2 bases, the J end lost 2 bases, and 11 bases lay between the germline ends. CDR3 sequence (DNA): TGCGCCAGCAGCTTCTTGTTTTTTCCCTACGAGCAGTACTTC. Encoded protein: CASSFLFFPYEQYF.

The table lists this clonotype with a few counts. V and J are TRBV6-1 and TRBJ2-2, with TRBD1 as a possible D gene (7 bases). Trimming stripped 6 bases from V and 3 bases from J, with 14 bases between. CDR3 length: 15 residues. Germline CDR1 and CDR2: MNHNS and SASEGT. DNA of the CDR3: TGTGCCAGCAGGCAACCCAGGGGGGACACCGGGGAGCTGTTTTTT. This gives the protein CASRQPRGDTGELFF.

This clonotype occurred many times. This sequence joins TRBV11-2 and TRBJ2-4; D is unresolved. CDR1 and CDR2 from the germline V gene are SGHAT and FQNNGV. The CDR3 runs 13 residues. V was pared by 0 bases and J by 7 bases, with 7 bases between. CDR3 in amino acids: CASSLDLVNIQYF. In DNA, the CDR3 is TGTGCCAGCAGCTTAGATTTAGTCAACATTCAGTACTTC. Drawing the rest from reference TRBV11-2 and TRBJ2-4, the complete variable domain is EAGVAQSPRYKIIEKRQSVAFWCNPISGHATLYWYQQILGQGPKLLIQFQNNGVVDDSQLPKDRFSAERLKGVDSTLKIQPAKLEDSAVYLCASSLDLVNIQYFGAGTRLSVL.

For the CDR3, the DNA is TGTGCCAGCAGACAGGGGGCCAGGGCGGTCAATCAGCCCCAGCATTTT. Amino acid sequence: CASRQGARAVNQPQHF. The chain carries TRBV6-1 and TRBJ1-5; 9 nucleotides agree with TRBD1. The CDR3 is made up of 16 amino acids. Germline CDR1 is MNHNS and CDR2 is SASEGT. J was trimmed by 3 bases and V by 6 bases; bases with no gene match: 9.

Points on this clonotype: It is likely a read error, because the conserved phenylalanine at the end of the CDR3 is missing. The rearrangement links TRBV4-1 to TRBJ2-2; TRBD1 matches 7 bases. The CDR3 spans 16 residues. The junction had 9 bases not matched to a gene; V was cut back by 5 bases and J by 3 bases. From germline, CDR1 is MGHRA and CDR2 YSYEKL. The CDR3, as DNA: TGCGCCAGCAGCGGGAGACAGGGAACCTACACCGGGGAGCTGTTTTAT. This gives the protein CASSGRQGTYTGELFY.

This clonotype has a handful of counts. This chain links TRBV30 with TRBJ1-2; 7 bases are shared with TRBD1. V trimming: 0 bases; J trimming: 7 bases; junction bases outside the gene matches: 8. The CDR3 covers 14 residues. CDR1 and CDR2 (germline): GTSNPN, SVGIG (reference sequence). CDR3 nucleotide sequence: TGTGCCTGGAGTGTACGTGGGGCAGGGGGTGGCTACACCTTC. This gives the protein CAWSVRGAGGGYTF. The full variable domain, rest sourced from reference TRBV30 and TRBJ1-2, is SQTIHQWPATLVQPVGSPLSLECTVEGTSNPNLYWYRQAAGRGLQLLFYSVGIGQISSEVPQNLSASRPQDRQFILSSKKLLLSDSGFYLCAWSVRGAGGGYTFGSGTRLTVV.

This clonotype was seen more than once but under ten times. The rearrangement links TRBV20-1 to TRBJ2-7, with a possible D match to TRBD1 (6 bases). The CDR3 is 14 amino acids. The V gene's germline CDR1 is DFQATT and CDR2 SNEGSKA (reference sequence). Trimming took off 3 bases at V and 3 bases at J, with 15 bases between the two ends. The DNA for the CDR3 is TGCAGTGCTAGTGCCCCAACAGGGAACTACGAGCAGTACTTC. The encoded protein is CSASAPTGNYEQYF.

This clonotype showed up many times. The V call is TRBV20-1, the J call TRBJ1-5; TRBD1 is a possible D gene (6 bases). The CDR3 is 13 amino acids. Germline assignment: CDR1 DFQATT and CDR2 SNEGSKA (reference sequence). The V end was cut by 4 bases, the J end by 3 bases, with 10 bases between. This CDR3 is CSATGTNNQPQHF. The CDR3 bases are TGCAGTGCTACCGGGACAAACAATCAGCCCCAGCATTTT.

This clonotype was detected only a few times. This chain uses TRBV20-1 with TRBJ2-7, with 8 bases lining up with TRBD2. CDR1 is DFQATT and CDR2 is SNEGSKA in the germline V gene (reference sequence). V lost 4 bases, J lost 0 bases, and 2 bases stayed unmatched. The CDR3 has 13 residues. This CDR3 reads CSAKAGVSYEQYF. CDR3 sequence (DNA): TGCAGTGCTAAAGCGGGGGTCTCCTACGAGCAGTACTTC.

This chain connects TRBV12-3 or TRBV12-4 to TRBJ2-2; no definite D call. Trimming removed 1 base from V and 7 bases from J, with 4 bases in between. There are 12 residues in the CDR3. The CDR3 here is CASSLDHGELFF. The CDR3 DNA reads TGTGCCAGCAGTTTAGATCACGGGGAGCTGTTTTTT.